The 8 T cell receptor beta chains in this list originate from one sample, sequenced in a study of blood T cell repertoires in COVID-19. Profiled with immunoSEQ multiplex PCR; TCRdb holds only in-frame clones, not every one. Among about 100,000 clones listed, about 87% were seen once. What was sequenced was peripheral blood. All receptors derive from an elderly man with acute or convalescent COVID-19.

V gene TRBV10-3 combines with J gene TRBJ2-1; no clear D. From germline, CDR1 is ENHRY and CDR2 SYGVKD. The CDR3 extends over 12 amino acids. Trimming stripped 6 bases from V and 5 bases from J, with 8 bases between. The CDR3 here is CAISPPDNEQFF. CDR3 nucleotide sequence: TGTGCCATCAGCCCCCCGGACAATGAGCAGTTCTTC.

The rearrangement links TRBV5-1 to TRBJ1-1, with D unclear. Trimming left V 5 bases short and J 4 bases short, with 6 bases between. Germline V gene data show CDR1 as SGHRS and CDR2 as YFSETQ. CDR3 length: 11 residues. The CDR3 here is CASRAGTEAFF. CDR3 DNA: TGCGCCAGCAGGGCTGGCACTGAAGCTTTCTTT.

The genes are TRBV11-2 and TRBJ2-3; TRBD2 agrees at 9 bases. The CDR3 sequence is 15 residues long. J was trimmed by 2 bases and V by 5 bases; bases with no gene match: 5. Germline CDR1 is SGHAT and CDR2 is FQNNGV. CDR3 coding DNA: TGTGCCAGCAGCCCAAGCGGGGGGATCACAGATACGCAGTATTTT. The encoded protein is CASSPSGGITDTQYF. Drawing the rest from reference TRBV11-2 and TRBJ2-3, the complete variable domain is EAGVAQSPRYKIIEKRQSVAFWCNPISGHATLYWYQQILGQGPKLLIQFQNNGVVDDSQLPKDRFSAERLKGVDSTLKIQPAKLEDSAVYLCASSPSGGITDTQYFGPGTRLTVL.

The V call is TRBV18, the J call TRBJ2-6; no firm D call. V lost 5 bases and J lost 0, with 5 bases in between. Germline values: CDR1 KGHSH, CDR2 LQKENI. The CDR3 has 14 amino acids. The CDR3 here is CASSTSSGANVLTF. Written as DNA, the CDR3 is TGTGCCAGCTCAACCAGCTCTGGGGCCAACGTCCTGACTTTC.

The chain is built from TRBV19 and TRBJ1-2; D call uncertain. With 0 bases removed from V and 8 bases from J, the gap between germline ends came to 13 bases. This CDR3 comprises 14 residues. The V gene's germline CDR1 is LNHDA and CDR2 SQIVND (reference sequence). The CDR3 nucleotides read TGTGCCAGTAGTATAGATAGCAGAGAAGCAGGCTACACCTTC. Protein sequence: CASSIDSREAGYTF. Filled out from reference TRBV19 and TRBJ1-2, the complete variable domain reads DGGITQSPKYLFRKEGQNVTLSCEQNLNHDAMYWYRQDPGQGLRLIYYSQIVNDFQKGDIAEGYSVSREKKESFPLTVTSAQKNPTAFYLCASSIDSREAGYTFGSGTRLTVV.

The chain employs TRBV18 and TRBJ1-1; D is perhaps TRBD1 (5 bases). Germline CDR1 is KGHSH and CDR2 is LQKENI. V shed 3 bases and J shed 3 bases, with 8 bases lying between them. This CDR3 spans 13 amino acids. The CDR3 sequence: CASSPDTYTEAFF. The CDR3 region has the DNA TGTGCCAGCTCACCGGACACCTACACTGAAGCTTTCTTT.

A single count supports this clone. J is TRBJ2-5 and V is TRBV2, with 11 bases identical to TRBD2. CDR1 and CDR2 from the germline V gene are SNHLY and FYNNEI. This CDR3 has 16 residues. V trimming: 7 bases; J trimming: 7 bases; junction bases outside the gene matches: 14. The chain's CDR3 is CASTERGLAAFGTQYF. CDR3 coding DNA: TGTGCCAGCACCGAGAGGGGACTAGCGGCATTCGGGACCCAGTACTTC.

On this clone itself: The junction and the germline gene differ at one end; a read error may be behind it. The J gene is TRBJ1-2, the V gene TRBV4-2, with D maybe TRBD1 (6 bases). Germline CDR1 and CDR2: LGHNA and YNFKEQ. This CDR3 contains 18 residues. The CDR3 region has the DNA TGTGCCAGCAGCCAATGGGCGGCAGGGGTAGACCAGAACTACGGCTACACCTTC. This translates into CASSQWAAGVDQNYGYTF.